The 29 T cell receptor beta chains listed next were all sequenced from one sample in a study of tumor-infiltrating lymphocytes in oesophageal squamous cell carcinoma. TCRdb called the PCR reads again in MiXCR, with one record for every CDR3 protein. The sample records around 11,000 distinct CDR3 sequences, around 50% being singletons. Sequencing input: esophageal tumor tissue. The origin of the receptors is a male donor with esophageal squamous cell carcinoma.

Turning to this clonotype: Compared with germline, one end of the junction differs, possibly owing to a read error. This chain connects TRBV7-6 to TRBJ1-6; no clear D gene. The CDR3 has 15 residues. Germline V gives CDR1 SGHVS, CDR2 FNYEAQ. CDR3 in amino acids: CATGPLSSYNSPLHF. For the CDR3, the DNA is TGTGCCACCGGACCTTTGAGCTCCTATAATTCACCCCTCCACTTC.

Here the CDR3 DNA reads TGTGCCAGCAGCCCAGACAGGGACGAGCAGTACTTC. The encoded protein is CASSPDRDEQYF. The genes are TRBV11-2 and TRBJ2-6; 7 positions match TRBD1. The J call may be mistaken, given a closer DNA end match to TRBJ2-7. CDR1 SGHAT and CDR2 FQNNGV come from the germline V gene. The length of the CDR3 is 12 residues.

A few counts support this clonotype. The chain combines TRBV7-2 with TRBJ2-5, with 11 bases identical to TRBD2. Germline trimming cut 6 bases from V and 4 bases from J; bases unmatched to any gene: 4. The CDR3 is 14 amino acids. CDR1 and CDR2 from the germline V gene are SGHTA and FQGNSA. CDR3 loop: CASRIAGGGETQYF. CDR3 in DNA: TGTGCCAGCAGAATAGCGGGGGGGGGAGAGACCCAGTACTTC.

V and J are TRBV7-6 and TRBJ1-2, with D uncertain. Trimming took off 0 bases at V and 4 bases at J, with 3 bases between the two ends. Germline V lookup: CDR1 SGHVS, CDR2 FNYEAQ. The CDR3 is made up of 12 amino acids. CDR3 DNA: TGTGCCAGCAGCTTAGCCGGCTATGGCTACACCTTC. Residues: CASSLAGYGYTF.

In this sample, this clonotype turned up many times. The genes are TRBV24-1 and TRBJ2-6, with 15 bases identical to TRBD2. This CDR3 is 17 amino acids long. Trimming took 4 bases from V and 5 from J; bases not matched to a gene: 2. Per the germline V gene, CDR1 is KGHDR and CDR2 is SFDVKD. CDR3 sequence: CATSEGLAGGWANVLTF. The DNA of the CDR3 is TGTGCCACCAGTGAAGGACTAGCGGGGGGGTGGGCCAACGTCCTGACTTTC.

This chain uses TRBV7-2 with TRBJ2-1, with 7 bases lining up with TRBD2. The end of the DNA aligns better with TRBJ2-5, so the J call may be wrong. This CDR3 contains 15 residues. Germline V gives CDR1 SGHTA, CDR2 FQGNSA. This CDR3 reads CASSLNGGMRETQYF. The CDR3 DNA follows: TGTGCCAGCAGCTTGAACGGGGGGATGCGAGAGACCCAGTACTTC.

The chain recombines TRBV7-6 with TRBJ2-1, with a possible D match to TRBD1 (6 bases). Trimming removed 1 base at V and 0 bases at J, with 10 bases between. This CDR3 has 16 amino acids. Germline V gene lookup returns CDR1 SGHVS and CDR2 FNYEAQ. CDR3 bases: TGTGCCAGCAGCTTAGAGGCAGGGGCCTCCTACAATGAGCAGTTCTTC. It specifies CASSLEAGASYNEQFF.

The chain uses TRBV6-6 and TRBJ2-7, with D unclear. Trimming cost V 2 bases and J 3 bases, with 14 bases left between them. The germline V gene has CDR1 MNHNY and CDR2 SVGAGI (reference sequence). The CDR3 has 15 residues. The CDR3 sequence is CASSYVHSGDYEQYF. DNA for the CDR3: TGTGCCAGCAGTTACGTACATTCAGGAGACTACGAGCAGTACTTC.

This clonotype was observed a handful of times. The V and J genes are TRBV18 and TRBJ1-1; 7 bases are shared with TRBD1. Trimming cost V 3 bases and J 7 bases; bases outside gene matches: 8. Germline V gives CDR1 KGHSH, CDR2 LQKENI. This CDR3 contains 14 residues. The CDR3 spells CASSPQGGRSEAFF. Written as DNA, the CDR3 is TGTGCCAGCTCACCGCAGGGGGGGCGGAGTGAAGCTTTCTTT.

This clonotype was seen more than once but under ten times. The chain employs TRBV7-2 and TRBJ2-7; maybe TRBD1 (5 bases). Between the trimmed V and J ends, which lost 5 bases and 6 bases, there was a span of 8 bases. This CDR3 has 11 residues. CDR1 SGHTA and CDR2 FQGNSA come from the germline V gene. The CDR3 DNA reads as TGTGCCAGCAGCCAGGGTGTCGAGCAGTACTTC. Protein product: CASSQGVEQYF.

This clonotype was seen more than once but under ten times. The genes are TRBV7-2 and TRBJ2-1; D remains ambiguous. V lost 5 bases and J lost 9, with 17 bases in between. The CDR3 contains 14 residues. CDR1 is SGHTA and CDR2 is FQGNSA in the germline V gene. CDR3 nucleotide sequence: TGTGCCAGCAGCCCCTGGGCGGTTGGTGGTGAGCAGTTCTTC. Its translation: CASSPWAVGGEQFF. Combining the CDR3 with reference TRBV7-2 and TRBJ2-1 gives the whole variable domain GAGVSQSPSNKVTEKGKDVELRCDPISGHTALYWYRQSLGQGLEFLIYFQGNSAPDKSGLPSDRFSAERTGGSVSTLTIQRTQQEDSAVYLCASSPWAVGGEQFFGPGTRLTVL.

J is TRBJ2-3 and V is TRBV24-1; 7 nucleotides align to TRBD1. The trim removed 3 bases at V and 6 bases at J, leaving 5 bases unmatched. Looked up from germline, CDR1 is KGHDR and CDR2 is SFDVKD. CDR3 length equals 14 residues. The CDR3 DNA follows: TGTGCCACCAGTGATCGGACAGGCGGCGATACGCAGTATTTT. Amino acids: CATSDRTGGDTQYF.

This sequence joins TRBV7-4 and TRBJ1-5, with D perhaps TRBD1 (6 bases). CDR1 is SGHVT, CDR2 SQSDAQ, per germline. V was pared by 1 base and J by 5 bases, with 21 bases between. The CDR3 sequence is 18 residues long. This CDR3 is CASSLEGGLGAVDQPQHF. In DNA, the CDR3 is TGTGCCAGCAGCTTAGAGGGGGGTTTGGGGGCCGTCGATCAGCCCCAGCATTTT.

This clonotype has more than one count but fewer than ten. The rearrangement joins TRBV7-9 to TRBJ2-5, with D perhaps matching TRBD1 or TRBD2 (6 bases each). The J call may be mistaken, given a closer DNA end match to TRBJ2-4. Germline V gene sequence: CDR1 SEHNR, CDR2 FQNEAQ (reference sequence). This CDR3 has 16 residues. CDR3 region: CASSLQGLKAKNIQYF. The CDR3 coding sequence is TGTGCCAGCAGTCTACAGGGACTGAAAGCCAAAAACATTCAGTACTTC.

This sequence joins TRBV7-4 and TRBJ2-2; maybe TRBD2 (5 bases). This CDR3 has 13 residues. Germline CDR1 is SGHVT and CDR2 is SQSDAQ. Trimming removed 10 bases from V and 8 bases from J, with 17 bases in between. CDR3 sequence: CAIGGGPEGELFF. CDR3 nucleotides: TGTGCCATCGGAGGAGGCCCGGAAGGGGAGCTGTTTTTT. The full variable domain, completed using reference TRBV7-4 and TRBJ2-2, is GAGVSQSPRYKVAKRGRDVALRCDSISGHVTLYWYRQTLGQGSEVLTYSQSDAQRDKSGRPSGRFSAERPERSVSTLKIQRTEQGDSAVYLCAIGGGPEGELFFGEGSRLTVL.

A few counts support this clonotype. The chain is built from TRBV7-9 and TRBJ2-3; D is perhaps TRBD1 (6 bases). Germline CDR1 reads SEHNR; CDR2 reads FQNEAQ (reference sequence). Trimming left V 3 bases short and J 6 bases short, with 19 bases between. CDR3 length: 16 amino acids. CDR3 in DNA: TGTGCCAGCAGCTTTAGCAGGGGACAACACTTGGATACGCAGTATTTT. Its translation is CASSFSRGQHLDTQYF.

In the case of this clonotype: Given the absence of the conserved phenylalanine or tryptophan at the CDR3 end, a read error is likely. The DNA is omitted, as the CDR3 cannot be located on it reliably, and the CDR3 follows TCRdb's listing. This chain joins TRBV27 and TRBJ1-6; the DNA was not used to check the table's D call, TRBD1. The CDR3 sequence runs 8 residues, both termini included. Per germline, CDR1 MNHEY and CDR2 SMNVEV (reference sequence). The CDR3 here is CASSLQGS.

This clonotype was counted between two and nine times. The chain recombines TRBV28 with TRBJ2-3; 7 bases are shared with TRBD1. Trimming took 6 bases from V and 0 from J; bases not matched to a gene: 6. The CDR3 is made up of 15 amino acids. Per germline, CDR1 MDHEN and CDR2 SYDVKM. CDR3 bases: TGTGCCAGCAGGACGACAGGGCCTAGCACAGATACGCAGTATTTT. Translating gives CASRTTGPSTDTQYF.

V is TRBV6-1 and J is TRBJ2-4; D unclear. From germline, CDR1 is MNHNS and CDR2 SASEGT. This CDR3 has 16 amino acids. The ends were cut back, 2 bases at V and 6 bases at J, with 17 bases in the middle. CDR3 nucleotide sequence: TGTGCCAGCAGTGAAAAACGCCTCCAGTGGGGAAACATTCAGTACTTC. This translates into CASSEKRLQWGNIQYF.

The V and J genes are TRBV7-6 and TRBJ2-5; D might be TRBD2 (5 bases). V dropped 3 bases and J dropped 4 bases, with 15 bases sitting between them. Germline V gene lookup returns CDR1 SGHVS and CDR2 FNYEAQ. CDR3 length equals 15 residues. CDR3 protein: CASSLYGSLGETQYF. The CDR3 bases are TGTGCCAGCAGCTTGTATGGGAGCTTGGGAGAGACCCAGTACTTC.

As for this clonotype: The junction does not match germline at one end; this may be a read error. This sequence joins TRBV27 and TRBJ1-6, with D possibly TRBD1 on 6 matching bases. The CDR3 runs to 18 residues. Germline V lookup: CDR1 MNHEY, CDR2 SMNVEV (reference sequence). The CDR3 spells CASSLRVTGSSYNSPLHF. CDR3 in DNA: TGTGCCAGCAGTTTAAGGGTCACAGGGAGCTCCTATAATTCACCCCTCCACTTC.

This rearrangement joins TRBV18 to TRBJ2-1; possibly TRBD1 or TRBD2 for D (5 bases each). Trimming stripped 1 base from V and 10 bases from J, with 11 bases between. The CDR3 covers 13 residues. Germline CDR1 and CDR2: KGHSH and LQKENI. DNA of the CDR3: TGTGCCAGCTCACCACAGGGGTCGGGGGAGCAGTTCTTC. It yields the protein CASSPQGSGEQFF.

The chain links TRBV6-5 to TRBJ2-2; TRBD2 is a possible D gene (5 bases). V lost 5 bases to trimming and J lost 4 bases, with 11 bases between them. There are 14 residues in the CDR3. Germline V CDR1 and CDR2: MNHEY, SVGAGI. CDR3 in DNA: TGTGCCAGCAGTACCACTAGTAGCACCGGGGAGCTGTTTTTT. This sequence encodes CASSTTSSTGELFF.

The J gene is TRBJ2-7, the V gene TRBV7-6; D remains ambiguous. Judging by the DNA end, TRBJ2-5 fits better; the J call may be wrong. The CDR3 consists of 13 residues. Germline lookup yields CDR1 SGHVS and CDR2 FNYEAQ. CDR3 nucleotide sequence: TGTGCCAGCAGCCCTACCCCGCGGGAGACCCAGTACTTC. Protein product: CASSPTPRETQYF.

The chain links TRBV7-6 to TRBJ2-5, with TRBD2 matching over 8 bases. This CDR3 region has 15 residues. The V gene end was trimmed by 5 bases and the J gene end by 11 bases; junction bases not matched to a gene: 16. CDR1 is SGHVS, CDR2 FNYEAQ, per germline. The CDR3 reads CASSARAGGLTEQYF. The CDR3 bases are TGTGCCAGCAGCGCTCGGGCGGGAGGCCTTACGGAGCAGTACTTC. The full variable domain, rest sourced from reference TRBV7-6 and TRBJ2-5, is GAGVSQSPRYKVTKRGQDVALRCDPISGHVSLYWYRQALGQGPEFLTYFNYEAQQDKSGLPNDRFSAERPEGSISTLTIQRTEQRDSAMYRCASSARAGGLTEQYFGPGTRLLVL.

This clonotype is termed medium-sized. This rearrangement joins TRBV11-3 to TRBJ2-2, with D tentatively TRBD1 (6 bases). CDR3 size: 16 residues. V was pared by 5 bases and J by 5 bases, with 18 bases between. Germline-derived CDR1 and CDR2 are SGHNT and YENEEA. For the CDR3, the DNA is TGTGCCAGCAGCCCCCTCGGCGGTAGGGGGACCGGGGAGCTGTTTTTT. Amino acid sequence: CASSPLGGRGTGELFF.

The chain carries TRBV7-2 and TRBJ1-6; 10 positions match TRBD1. This CDR3 comprises 15 residues. V lost 4 bases and J lost 7; bases outside the gene matches: 4. CDR1 and CDR2 from the germline V gene are SGHTA and FQGNSA. Here the CDR3 DNA reads TGTGCCAGCAGCTCCGGACAGGGGGGAAATTCACCCCTCCACTTT. Translation gives CASSSGQGGNSPLHF.

This clonotype has only one observation. V gene TRBV7-9 combines with J gene TRBJ2-4; D uncertain. Judging by the DNA end, TRBJ2-1 fits better; the J call may be wrong. The CDR3 consists of 15 residues. The V gene's germline CDR1 is SEHNR and CDR2 FQNEAQ (reference sequence). The CDR3 protein is CASSKIRSMYDEQFF. DNA of the CDR3: TGTGCCAGCAGCAAGATACGGAGCATGTACGATGAGCAGTTCTTC.

The table lists this clonotype with many counts. One base away lies a much larger clone, so this may be a sequencing read error. The J gene is TRBJ2-1, the V gene TRBV7-6, with D perhaps TRBD1 (6 bases). The germline CDR1 and CDR2 sequences are SGHVS and FNYEAQ. V dropped 1 base and J dropped 10 bases, with 17 bases sitting between them. The CDR3 consists of 15 residues. The CDR3 DNA follows: TGTGCCAGCAGCTTAGTGCCAGGGGAAGGCTACGAGCAGTTCTTC. Amino acid sequence: CASSLVPGEGYEQFF.